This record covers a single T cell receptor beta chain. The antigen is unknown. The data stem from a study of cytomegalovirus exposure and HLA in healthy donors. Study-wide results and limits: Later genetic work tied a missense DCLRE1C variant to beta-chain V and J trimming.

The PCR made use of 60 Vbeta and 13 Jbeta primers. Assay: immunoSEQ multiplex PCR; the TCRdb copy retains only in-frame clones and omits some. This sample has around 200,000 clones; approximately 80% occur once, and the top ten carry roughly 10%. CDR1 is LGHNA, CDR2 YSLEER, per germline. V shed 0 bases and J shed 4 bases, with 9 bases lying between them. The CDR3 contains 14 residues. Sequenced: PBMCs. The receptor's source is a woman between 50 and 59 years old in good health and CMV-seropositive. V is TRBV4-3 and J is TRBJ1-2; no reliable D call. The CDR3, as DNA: TGCGCCAGCAGCCAAGATGGCGGCACCTATGGCTACACCTTC. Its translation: CASSQDGGTYGYTF.